This TCR beta chain was captured in a study of blood T cells in healthy people across ages. Study conclusions and caveats: Donors of long life had a larger count of naive CD4+ cells and greater diversity than aged donors. For the donors, CMV status was unknown and possibly confounded expanded clonotype changes.

A second PCR of about 6 to 11 cycles used a sample-barcoded 5' primer and a J-beta primer mix. Every single cDNA molecule received a tag from a template-switch adaptor with 12 random nucleotides. TCRdb re-derived calls from the 5' RACE reads in MiXCR, one entry per CDR3 protein. The sample lists 1.5 million to 2 million distinct CDR3 sequences; about two fifths were seen once. This CDR3 region has 18 residues. Germline V gene data show CDR1 as LGHNA and CDR2 as YNFKEQ. V lost 0 bases, J lost 0 bases, and 12 bases lay in between. This clonotype was found a few times. Its antigen is unknown. The donors, healthy Caucasians from Russia, were aged 6 to 90.

This TCR came from a human donor in good health. The specimen sequenced was blood. The genes are TRBV4-2 and TRBJ2-6; D ambiguous. Here the CDR3 reads CASSQDLIQHSGANVLTF. CDR3 coding DNA: TGTGCCAGCAGCCAAGACCTTATACAGCACTCTGGGGCCAACGTCCTGACTTTC.